There are a few counts of the clone carrying this T cell receptor (beta chain). TCRdb called the PCR reads again in MiXCR, with one record for every CDR3 protein. This sample has more than 70,000 distinct CDR3 sequences, with 49% found just once. The CDR3 contains 14 residues. CDR1 and CDR2 from the germline V gene are DFQATT and SNEGSKA (reference sequence). Trimming left V 1 base short and J 1 base short, with 10 bases between. This specimen comes from a study of CDR3 diversity in severe acne. The V call is TRBV20-1, the J call TRBJ1-1, with D unresolved. This sequence originates from a male donor with severe acne vulgaris. Material for sequencing was blood. CDR3 sequence reads: CSARGRRKNTEAFF. CDR3 bases: TGCAGTGCTAGAGGTAGGCGGAAGAACACTGAAGCTTTCTTT.